Each of the 15 T cell receptor beta chains below was sequenced from the same sample in a study of post-analysis software for immune sequencing data. Study-level results: When patients were compared with controls, about five TRBV segments were more frequent, TRBV5-6, TRBV5-1 and TRBV20-1 among them.

Presence of unique molecular identifiers characterized the TCR beta cDNA libraries. In TCRdb, the PCR reads were re-called with MiXCR into one record per CDR3 protein. The table includes 430,000 or so distinct CDR3 sequences, 35% to 45% detected once. For these TCRs, the target antigens are not known. Sample: blood. The receptors were gathered from a girl aged 2-10 years with multiple sclerosis.

This chain links TRBV5-1 with TRBJ1-2; TRBD1 might be the D (6 bases). Per germline, CDR1 SGHRS and CDR2 YFSETQ. There are 15 residues in the CDR3. Trimming took off 2 bases at V and 2 bases at J, with 13 bases between the two ends. The CDR3 protein is CASSFKGGSNYGYTF. The CDR3 DNA reads as TGCGCCAGCAGCTTTAAGGGGGGGTCCAACTATGGCTACACCTTC.

Only one count was recorded for this clonotype. The gene calls are TRBV7-2 and TRBJ2-3; D not resolved. Per the germline V gene, CDR1 is SGHTA and CDR2 is FQGNSA. The CDR3 sequence is 17 residues long. The germline V and J ends were trimmed by 2 bases and 0 bases, with 15 bases remaining between them. The CDR3 DNA is TGTGCCAGCAGCTTAAGGTGGGCAACCACTAGCACAGATACGCAGTATTTT. Protein: CASSLRWATTSTDTQYF. Full variable domain (outside the CDR3, taken from reference TRBV7-2 and TRBJ2-3): GAGVSQSPSNKVTEKGKDVELRCDPISGHTALYWYRQSLGQGLEFLIYFQGNSAPDKSGLPSDRFSAERTGGSVSTLTIQRTQQEDSAVYLCASSLRWATTSTDTQYFGPGTRLTVL.

This clonotype was observed a few times. The chain uses TRBV3-1 and TRBJ2-7; TRBD1 aligns across 7 bases. V lost 3 bases, J lost 4 bases, and 6 bases stayed unmatched. The V gene's germline CDR1 is LGHDT and CDR2 YNNKEL (reference sequence). The CDR3 is 14 amino acids. The CDR3 is CASSQAGTDYEQYF. CDR3 DNA: TGTGCCAGCAGCCAGGCCGGGACAGATTACGAGCAGTACTTC.

This rearrangement joins TRBV5-1 to TRBJ2-7, with 9 bases aligning to TRBD2. V lost 3 bases, J lost 5 bases, and 6 bases stayed unmatched. Germline V gene sequence: CDR1 SGHRS, CDR2 YFSETQ. There are 14 residues in the CDR3. CDR3 residues: CASSSRLAADEQYF. In nucleotides, the CDR3 is TGCGCCAGCAGCTCTAGACTAGCGGCGGACGAGCAGTACTTC.

This clonotype was recorded only once. The chain is built from TRBV28 and TRBJ2-1; D possibly uses TRBD1 or TRBD2 (5 bases each). The CDR3 spans 13 residues. V gave up 6 bases and J gave up 8 bases, with 14 bases separating them. Germline CDR1 reads MDHEN; CDR2 reads SYDVKM. The CDR3 DNA reads TGTGCCAGCAGATGGGACCCCCGGGATGAGCAGTTCTTC. Amino acids: CASRWDPRDEQFF.

In its sample, this clonotype was seen once. This chain joins TRBV28 and TRBJ2-1; the match to TRBD1 covers 8 bases. This CDR3 has 11 residues. V lost 9 bases, J lost 8 bases, and 3 bases stayed unmatched. The V gene's germline CDR1 is MDHEN and CDR2 SYDVKM. The CDR3 sequence: CARPGQDEQFF. The CDR3 bases are TGTGCCAGACCGGGACAGGATGAGCAGTTCTTC.

The sample holds a few counts of this clonotype. This sequence joins TRBV29-1 and TRBJ1-1; D is uncertain. The CDR3 extends over 11 amino acids. Germline lookup yields CDR1 SQVTM and CDR2 ANQGSEA. With 7 bases removed from V and 1 base from J, the gap between germline ends came to 7 bases. The CDR3 bases are TGCAGCGGGCTTTGGAACACTGAAGCTTTCTTT. Its protein is CSGLWNTEAFF.

This clonotype turned up a few times. The chain uses TRBV12-3 or TRBV12-4 and TRBJ2-7, with no clear D. Trimming stripped 3 bases from V and 7 bases from J, with 10 bases between. This CDR3 is 12 amino acids long. The CDR3 region has the DNA TGTGCCAGCAGTTTCCCCCCTAGAGAGCAGTACTTC. The encoded protein is CASSFPPREQYF.

The chain links TRBV2 to TRBJ2-3; D may be TRBD2 (6 bases). Germline lookup yields CDR1 SNHLY and CDR2 FYNNEI. The CDR3 extends over 16 amino acids. Trimming took 4 bases from V and 2 from J, leaving 16 bases between them. CDR3 protein: CASSGGTWKTTDTQYF. DNA of the CDR3: TGTGCCAGCAGTGGGGGGACTTGGAAAACCACAGATACGCAGTATTTT.

This clonotype was observed a handful of times. The chain joins TRBV10-3 to TRBJ2-1; maybe TRBD2 (6 bases). Germline assignment: CDR1 ENHRY and CDR2 SYGVKD. This CDR3 comprises 14 residues. The V and J ends lost 6 bases and 2 bases respectively, with 11 bases between them. The CDR3 protein is CAIRGLAPYNEQFF. Here the CDR3 DNA reads TGTGCCATCAGGGGGCTAGCGCCCTACAATGAGCAGTTCTTC.

CDR3 amino acids: CASSLIGTLSSYEQYF. CDR3 in DNA: TGTGCCAGCAGCTTAATAGGGACCCTGAGCTCCTACGAGCAGTACTTC. The V call is TRBV7-8, the J call TRBJ2-7, with D perhaps given as TRBD1 or TRBD2 (5 bases each). The CDR3 is 16 residues long. V was clipped by 2 bases and J by 0 bases, with 14 bases between them. CDR1 and CDR2 from the germline V gene are SGHVS and FQNEAQ.

The chain links TRBV7-3 to TRBJ2-1; D might be TRBD1 (5 bases). The V gene lost 5 bases and the J gene lost 7 bases, with 15 bases spanning the gap. The germline V gene has CDR1 SGHTA and CDR2 FQGTGA. CDR3 length equals 14 residues. CDR3 nucleotide sequence: TGTGCCAGCAGCCGACGACAGTTTTCTAATGAGCAGTTCTTC. Protein: CASSRRQFSNEQFF.

V gene TRBV19 combines with J gene TRBJ2-3, with a tentative D call TRBD2 (5 bases). V shed 1 base and J shed 5 bases, with 13 bases lying between them. Germline lookup yields CDR1 LNHDA and CDR2 SQIVND (reference sequence). This CDR3 has 15 residues. The CDR3 bases are TGTGCCAGTAGTATAGTGCCAGGCGGGCAAGATACGCAGTATTTT. Translating gives CASSIVPGGQDTQYF.

This clonotype was seen a few times. The V call is TRBV6-5, the J call TRBJ2-3, with TRBD2 as a possible D gene (6 bases). The CDR3 runs to 13 residues. The germline CDR1 and CDR2 sequences are MNHEY and SVGAGI. The germline V and J ends were trimmed by 4 bases and 6 bases, with 11 bases remaining between them. CDR3: CASSSRLVDTQYF. The CDR3 bases are TGTGCCAGCAGTTCCAGACTAGTCGATACGCAGTATTTT.

This clonotype occurred a few times. This rearrangement joins TRBV27 to TRBJ2-4, with a weak D call TRBD2 (6 bases). The CDR3 contains 12 residues. CDR1 and CDR2 (germline): MNHEY, SMNVEV (reference sequence). Trimming left V 5 bases short and J 5 bases short, with 7 bases between. The CDR3 region has the DNA TGTGCCAGCAGTGCGGGACAAAACATTCAGTACTTC. Its protein product is CASSAGQNIQYF.